These 4 T cell receptor beta chains were all obtained from the same sample, sequenced in a study of vaccination and CD4 T cells after COVID-19. Treatment defined: approximately 9-day PBMC culture with coronavirus spike peptide pools or control peptides (ViraFEST assay). The Oncomine TCR Beta short-read assay generated sequence data from the DNA of cultured CD4+ T cells. TCRdb itself ran the PCR reads through MiXCR, one entry per CDR3 protein. The profile covers 6,500 to 10,000 distinct CDR3 sequences, with around two thirds appearing a single time and 35% taken by the ten largest. These receptors lack a known antigen. Sequencing was performed on CD4+ T cells from blood, cultured in vitro. These receptors came from a human donor who had recovered from COVID-19.

The chain combines TRBV20-1 with TRBJ2-3; 11 positions agree with TRBD2. Germline lookup yields CDR1 DFQATT and CDR2 SNEGSKA (reference sequence). The CDR3 has 14 residues. V trimming: 6 bases; J trimming: 5 bases; junction bases outside the gene matches: 7. CDR3 bases: TGCAGTGCCTTTAGCGGGGGGGCAGTAGATACGCAGTATTTT. Its translation is CSAFSGGAVDTQYF.

This chain links TRBV7-3 with TRBJ1-5; the D gene is possibly TRBD1 (5 bases). CDR1 is SGHTA, CDR2 FQGTGA, per germline. Trimming left V 4 bases short and J 5 bases short, with 15 bases between. The CDR3 sequence is 15 residues long. The CDR3 here is CASSSQAGPDQPQHF. The CDR3 DNA reads as TGTGCCAGCAGCTCCCAGGCAGGGCCGGATCAGCCCCAGCATTTT.

The V call is TRBV19, the J call TRBJ1-5; D not certain. The length of the CDR3 is 14 residues. V was cut by 3 bases and J by 7 bases, with 13 bases left in between. Germline CDR1 and CDR2: LNHDA and SQIVND (reference sequence). CDR3 in amino acids: CASSMDPMLQPQHF. In DNA form, the CDR3 reads TGTGCCAGTAGTATGGATCCTATGCTCCAGCCCCAGCATTTT.

V and J are TRBV19 and TRBJ1-1; D is ambiguous. The germline CDR1 and CDR2 sequences are LNHDA and SQIVND (reference sequence). The V gene lost 3 bases and the J gene lost 0 bases, with 5 bases spanning the gap. The CDR3 extends over 13 amino acids. Written as DNA, the CDR3 is TGTGCCAGTAGTATCGAGCTGAACACTGAAGCTTTCTTT. It yields the protein CASSIELNTEAFF.